The clone carrying this TCR beta chain was observed at least ten times. Its antigen is unidentified. The CDR3 runs to 12 residues. Germline V gene sequence: CDR1 DFQATT, CDR2 SNEGSKA (reference sequence). The junction had 1 base not matched to a gene; V was cut back by 5 bases and J by 4 bases. This specimen comes from a study of identical twins. Study-wide findings and caveats: Carriage of fewer insertions was seen in abundant cord blood beta clonotypes, whereas memory repertoires showed none. Surplus twin overlap in beta out-of-frame sequences was less pronounced.

In TCRdb, the 5' RACE reads were re-called with MiXCR into one record per CDR3 protein. Of fewer than 650,000 distinct CDR3 sequences in the sample, 7.1% were seen once. These data were also reused for a study on yellow fever vaccine responses in identical twins.

The chain carries TRBV20-1 and TRBJ2-7; 11 nucleotides align to TRBD1. The specimen sequenced was PBMCs. The sequence was collected from a woman aged 18-30 years in good health. The CDR3 protein is CSAGTGGYEQYF. The CDR3 nucleotides read TGCAGTGCTGGGACAGGGGGTTACGAGCAGTACTTC.